These T cell receptor beta chains were read from a single sample in a study of patients and donors after allogeneic stem cell transplantation. From the RT-PCR reads, TCRdb called clonotypes with MiXCR, one entry per CDR3 protein. The table lists 150,000 to 200,000 distinct CDR3 sequences, approximately 24% of them singletons, with roughly 26% in the top ten. Sequenced input: blood, either unsorted or a sorted T cell fraction (not recorded which). The source is a human donor who was either an allogeneic HSCT recipient or a stem cell or donor lymphocyte infusion donor (not recorded which). It is not recorded whose cells these are; they may come from a transplant donor. The CDR3 runs from the conserved cysteine through the conserved F or W. Each record gives: D gene, J gene, clone size, V gene, CDR3 protein, CDR3 DNA. The D gene is left open where the match is weak. The size field is filled for only some rows; it gives once, few, many or a size class.

. TRBJ2-2 . TRBV4-1 CASRSAVPHGLGGELFF TGCGCCAGCAGATCAGCGGTCCCCCACGGGTTGGGCGGGGAGCTGTTTTTT
. TRBJ2-1 few TRBV21-1 CASSGGPYNEQFF TGTGCCAGCAGCGGGGGACCCTACAATGAGCAGTTCTTC
. TRBJ2-3 . TRBV2 CASLLDRLTDTQYF TGTGCCAGCCTTCTGGACAGACTCACAGATACGCAGTATTTT
. TRBJ2-3 few TRBV5-1 CASSLWIRGTDTQYF TGCGCCAGCAGCTTGTGGATCAGGGGCACAGATACGCAGTATTTT
. TRBJ1-3 few TRBV12-3/TRBV12-4 CASSLGAGVSGNTIYF TGTGCCAGCAGTTTAGGAGCAGGGGTCTCTGGAAACACCATATATTTT
. TRBJ2-1 . TRBV5-1 CASTWIGPYVFEQFF TGCGCCAGCACCTGGATAGGACCCTATGTTTTTGAGCAGTTCTTC
. TRBJ1-5 . TRBV12-3/TRBV12-4 CASTLTAYSNQPQHF TGTGCCAGCACCTTGACAGCATATAGCAATCAGCCCCAGCATTTT
TRBD2 TRBJ2-7 . TRBV20-1 CSARAVSGGYEQYF TGCAGTGCTAGAGCAGTTAGCGGGGGCTACGAGCAGTACTTC
. TRBJ2-1 . TRBV11-2 CASSLGLNGNEQFF TGTGCCAGCAGCTTAGGACTGAATGGCAATGAGCAGTTCTTC
. TRBJ2-2 few TRBV5-1 CASSLGGSNTGELFF TGCGCCAGCAGCTTGGGGGGATCGAACACCGGGGAGCTGTTTTTT
. TRBJ2-3 . TRBV28 CASKGDNTDTQYF TGTGCCAGCAAAGGAGACAACACAGATACGCAGTATTTT
. TRBJ1-1 few TRBV5-1 CASSLMEGGITEAFF TGCGCCAGCAGCTTGATGGAGGGTGGGATCACTGAAGCTTTCTTT
TRBD2 TRBJ2-3 . TRBV7-7 CASSLVLAGGITDTQYF TGTGCCAGCAGCTTAGTACTAGCGGGGGGTATCACAGATACGCAGTATTTT
. TRBJ1-1 few TRBV6-5 CASSRDQTNTEAFF TGTGCCAGCAGTCGGGACCAAACGAACACTGAAGCTTTCTTT
TRBD1 TRBJ1-5 many TRBV25-1 CASSDLGQGKGLNQPQHF TGTGCCAGCAGTGACCTCGGACAGGGAAAGGGCCTCAATCAGCCCCAGCATTTT
. TRBJ1-4 many TRBV6-6 CASSQDSTNEKLFF TGTGCCAGCAGTCAAGATTCAACTAATGAAAAACTGTTTTTT
TRBD2 TRBJ2-3 . TRBV18 CASSPPSGGGTDTQYF TGTGCCAGCTCACCACCTAGCGGGGGTGGCACAGATACGCAGTATTTT
. TRBJ1-1 few TRBV29-1 CSVDLTWTEAFF TGCAGCGTTGACCTGACGTGGACTGAAGCTTTCTTT
. TRBJ1-4 . TRBV18 CASSLPPAALSKLFF TGTGCCAGCTCCCTGCCCCCGGCGGCGCTCAGTAAACTGTTTTTT
TRBD1 TRBJ2-4 . TRBV7-2 CASSLVGQGKNIQYF TGTGCCAGCAGCTTAGTTGGACAGGGGAAAAACATTCAGTACTTC
TRBD2 TRBJ2-2 few TRBV11-3 CASSGQRGNTGELFF TGTGCCAGCAGCGGCCAGCGGGGGAACACCGGGGAGCTGTTTTTT
TRBD1 TRBJ2-2 . TRBV4-2 CASSQDVAGGSTGELFF TGTGCCAGCAGCCAAGATGTGGCAGGGGGCAGCACCGGGGAGCTGTTTTTT
. TRBJ2-4 . TRBV6-5 CASSSAGIKIAKNIQYF TGTGCCAGCAGTTCCGCGGGTATTAAAATAGCCAAAAACATTCAGTACTTC
. TRBJ2-7 . TRBV5-5 CASRDKGYEQYF TGTGCCAGCAGAGATAAAGGGTACGAGCAGTACTTC
TRBD2 TRBJ2-2 . TRBV20-1 CSARVSGGGNTGELFF TGCAGTGCTAGAGTTAGCGGGGGCGGGAACACCGGGGAGCTGTTTTTT
TRBD2 TRBJ2-7 few TRBV10-3 CAISYKVAGGSYEQYF TGTGCCATCAGTTACAAAGTAGCGGGGGGTTCCTACGAGCAGTACTTC
. TRBJ2-1 . TRBV3-1 CASSPSGPINYNEQFF TGTGCCAGCAGCCCCTCGGGACCAATAAATTACAATGAGCAGTTCTTC
TRBD1 TRBJ2-7 . TRBV5-1 CASSLGQGALTEQYF TGCGCCAGCAGCCTAGGACAGGGGGCGCTGACCGAGCAGTACTTC
. TRBJ2-1 . TRBV20-1 CSVKNSKRSSYNEQFF TGCAGTGTCAAGAACAGCAAAAGGAGCTCCTACAATGAGCAGTTCTTC
TRBD2 TRBJ2-5 few TRBV5-1 CASSLRLAVEETQYF TGCGCCAGCAGCTTGCGGCTAGCGGTCGAGGAGACCCAGTACTTC
TRBD2 TRBJ2-4 . TRBV6-5 CASSYGTSGNIQYF TGTGCCAGCAGTTACGGGACTAGCGGTAACATTCAGTACTTC
TRBD1 TRBJ1-1 few TRBV19 CASRWDRLNTEAFF TGTGCCAGCCGTTGGGACAGACTGAACACTGAAGCTTTCTTT
. TRBJ1-2 few TRBV6-4 CASSGFEGGYTF TGTGCCAGCAGTGGCTTTGAGGGCGGCTACACCTTC
. TRBJ2-5 once TRBV5-1 CASSSTRARETQYF TGCGCCAGCAGCAGCACCCGGGCGCGAGAGACCCAGTACTTC
. TRBJ2-3 . TRBV20-1 CLVGSPNTDTQYF TGCCTCGTCGGATCCCCAAACACAGATACGCAGTATTTT
TRBD1 TRBJ1-2 . TRBV7-2 CASSSTGVRDGYTF TGTGCCAGCAGCTCCACAGGGGTTAGAGATGGCTACACCTTC
TRBD2 TRBJ2-5 . TRBV9 CASSAAGGLQETQYF TGTGCCAGCAGCGCGGCGGGAGGCCTCCAAGAGACCCAGTACTTC
. TRBJ1-1 many TRBV5-6 CASSFWVSAEAFF TGTGCCAGCAGCTTCTGGGTATCAGCTGAAGCTTTCTTT
. TRBJ1-1 . TRBV7-8 CASSLTRQLRSEAFF TGTGCCAGCAGCTTAACTCGACAGCTTAGGTCCGAAGCTTTCTTT
. TRBJ2-3 . TRBV7-9 CASSLGLDTQYF TGTGCCAGCAGCTTAGGATTAGATACGCAGTATTTT
TRBD1 TRBJ1-1 . TRBV18 CASSPGGQGGTEAFF TGTGCCAGCTCACCAGGAGGACAGGGTGGCACTGAAGCTTTCTTT
TRBD1 TRBJ2-1 many TRBV6-6 CASSLTGEFNEQFF TGTGCCAGCAGTCTGACAGGGGAGTTCAATGAGCAGTTCTTC
. TRBJ2-2 few TRBV4-3 CASSQEERAGELFF TGCGCCAGCAGCCAAGAAGAGAGGGCCGGGGAGCTGTTTTTT
TRBD2 TRBJ2-1 . TRBV7-6 CASTSGGAGSYNEQFF TGTGCCAGCACCAGCGGGGGGGCCGGCTCCTACAATGAGCAGTTCTTC
. TRBJ1-1 . TRBV5-1 CASSPEGRVGTEAFF TGCGCCAGCAGCCCGGAGGGTCGGGTGGGCACTGAAGCTTTCTTT
. TRBJ2-5 few TRBV3-1 CASSRTDSGETQYF TGTGCCAGCAGCCGTACCGACAGTGGAGAGACCCAGTACTTC
TRBD1 TRBJ1-6 many TRBV27 CASSQQGASYNSPLHF TGTGCCAGCAGTCAACAGGGGGCGTCCTATAATTCACCCCTCCACTTT
. TRBJ1-2 . TRBV6-2/TRBV6-3 CASSYQAYHGYTF TGTGCCAGCAGTTATCAGGCGTACCATGGCTACACCTTC
TRBD2 TRBJ2-5 . TRBV29-1 CSVEREEETQYF TGCAGCGTCGAGCGGGAGGAGGAGACCCAGTACTTC
. TRBJ2-7 few TRBV25-1 CASSLPGRYEQYF TGTGCCAGCAGCCTTCCGGGGCGCTACGAGCAGTACTTC
. TRBJ2-3 . TRBV20-1 CSARSQFQRLGTDTQYF TGCAGTGCTAGATCCCAATTCCAGCGACTCGGGACAGATACGCAGTATTTT
TRBD1 TRBJ1-4 . TRBV7-2 CASSFVGTGREKLFF TGTGCCAGCAGCTTCGTCGGGACAGGGCGTGAAAAACTGTTTTTT
. TRBJ2-5 . TRBV3-1 CASSQDRGGTQETQYF TGTGCCAGCAGCCAAGATAGGGGGGGGACCCAAGAGACCCAGTACTTC